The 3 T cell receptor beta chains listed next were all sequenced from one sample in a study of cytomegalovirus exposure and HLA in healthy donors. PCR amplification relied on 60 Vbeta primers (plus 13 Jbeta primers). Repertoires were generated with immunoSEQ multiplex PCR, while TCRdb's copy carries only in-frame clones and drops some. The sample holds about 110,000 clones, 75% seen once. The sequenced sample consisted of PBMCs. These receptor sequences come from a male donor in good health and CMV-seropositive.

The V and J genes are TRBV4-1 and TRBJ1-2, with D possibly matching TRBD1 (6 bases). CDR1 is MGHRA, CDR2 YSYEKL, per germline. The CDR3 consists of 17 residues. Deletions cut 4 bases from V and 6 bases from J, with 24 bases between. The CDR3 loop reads CASSLVEQGIGMDGYTF. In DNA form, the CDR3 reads TGCGCCAGCAGCCTCGTCGAACAGGGTATCGGTATGGATGGCTACACCTTC.

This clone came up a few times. The CDR3 here is CASSLGAGQPQHF. In DNA, the CDR3 is TGTGCCAGCAGCTTGGGGGCCGGTCAGCCCCAGCATTTT. The chain is built from TRBV7-9 and TRBJ1-5, with a tentative D call TRBD1 (6 bases). V was clipped by 3 bases and J by 6 bases, with 9 bases between them. The CDR3 spans 13 residues. From germline, CDR1 is SEHNR and CDR2 FQNEAQ (reference sequence).

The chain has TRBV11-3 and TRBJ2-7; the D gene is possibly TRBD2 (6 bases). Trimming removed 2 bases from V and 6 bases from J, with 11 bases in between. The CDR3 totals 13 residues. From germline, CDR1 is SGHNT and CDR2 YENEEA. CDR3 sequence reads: CASSLIGGVEQYF. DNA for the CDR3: TGTGCCAGCAGCTTAATAGGAGGGGTCGAGCAGTACTTC.